This TCR beta chain was recovered during a study of T cells in narcolepsy. Across the study: Patients with NT1 or NT2 and healthy control donors were enrolled.

Germline V gives CDR1 ENHRY, CDR2 SYGVKD. The CDR3 is 14 amino acids. Study conclusions and caveats: Healthy controls reportedly lacked the autoreactive clonotypes serially found in patients' blood. Some memory CD4+ repertoires had no autoreactive clone sequences.

A note on this clone: Its antigen is undetermined.

TCRdb's table, derived via immunoSEQ multiplex PCR, lists solely in-frame clones and lacks some. The sample includes about 25,000 clones, 84% of them seen just once. Sequencing was performed on CD45RA- memory CD4+ T cells from PBMCs. The receptor was derived from a human donor with narcolepsy. The V gene is TRBV10-3, the J gene TRBJ2-1, with 14 nucleotides matching TRBD2. The CDR3 loop is CAINSGLAGVEQFF. Here the CDR3 DNA reads TGTGCGATTAATTCGGGACTAGCGGGAGTTGAGCAGTTCTTC.